This TCR beta chain originates from a study of blood T cell repertoires in COVID-19 (TCRdb year 2020). About the investigation overall: Samples from collaborators originated in the United States, Italy and Spain and spanned both the acute and convalescent phases of COVID-19. The samples were drawn from the first 160 participants of the ongoing ImmuneRACE study and from over 950 subjects provided by 6 global collaborators. Where available, HLA class I and class II types were obtained from metadata supplied by the sample provider rather than from assay-based typing. Subjects who had been exposed to COVID-19, were actively infected with it, or had recovered from it provided the deeply sampled blood TCRbeta repertoires that made up the dataset. Nearly every sample came with metadata listing a de-identified subject ID, COVID-19 status, age in years and sex. The material from the prospective study consisted of cDNA or gDNA derived from T cells, B-cell-depleted T cells, or PBMCs. The repertoires were released in a freely available public database meant as a resource for research on the immune response to SARS-CoV-2.

The collaborating institutions used their own protocols to collect whole blood in K2EDTA tubes. For TCRbeta analysis, collaborators shipped samples as frozen whole blood, isolated PBMCs, or DNA extracted from either of those sample types. TCRbeta CDR3 regions were amplified from genomic DNA using the immunoSEQ Assay, a bias-controlled multiplex PCR. Per the source publication's procedure: Nucleated cell counts per sample were estimated from amplification of reference gene primers within the assay. Sequence reads were collapsed and filtered to measure the absolute abundance of every unique TCRbeta CDR3 rearrangement. Productive Simpson clonality was computed per sample as the square root of Simpson's diversity index over productive rearrangements. This is the immuneACCESS table as TCRdb keeps it, with only in-frame sequences that have V and J called. A part of the clones is gone; compared with another copy, unresolved V genes explain less than half, and the rest is unexplained. V and J calls and clone size are as listed in that table; D and trimming were resolved from the DNA. The sample profile shows about 46,000 clones; over 75% of them were found once. 15% to 18% of the sample belongs to the ten largest clones.

Trimming removed 7 bases from V and 1 base from J, leaving 11 bases between the germline ends. Based on the germline V gene, the CDR1 and CDR2 sequences are SNHLY and FYNNEI. Including cysteine and phenylalanine, the CDR3 has 13 amino acids. Only the CDR3 region is kept as DNA, spanning 39 bases read in frame from base 1. This clone has a single count. Its antigen target is currently unknown. Base qualities were left out, and no much larger clone turns up one base away. The paper's findings and limits, for the study overall: The amount of clinical and demographic metadata varied by source and participant and was provided uncurated.

In this chain, TRBV2 is recombined with TRBJ2-7; the D gene remains uncertain. The sequencing sample was made of peripheral blood. This clonotype was obtained from a human donor in a cohort sampled during active COVID-19. The donor label of this sample is uncertain. The CDR3 reads CASTSTVSYEQYF. Here is the DNA: TGTGCCAGCACCAGTACAGTATCCTACGAGCAGTACTTC.